This passage covers 30 T cell receptor beta chains from one sample sequenced in a study of blood T cell repertoires in COVID-19. Clones were sequenced by immunoSEQ multiplex PCR, and TCRdb holds only the in-frame ones, with some missing. The sample includes over 85,000 clones, 78% of them seen just once. What was sequenced was peripheral blood. All receptors come from a man aged 60-69 years with active or convalescent COVID-19.

This rearrangement joins TRBV28 to TRBJ1-1; 11 nucleotides align to TRBD1. Trimming took 6 bases from V and 3 from J; bases not matched to a gene: 0. The germline V gene encodes CDR1 MDHEN and CDR2 SYDVKM. The CDR3 is 13 residues long. Here the CDR3 DNA reads TGTGCCAGCAGGGGACAGGGGGACACTGAAGCTTTCTTT. The encoded protein is CASRGQGDTEAFF.

The V gene is TRBV28, the J gene TRBJ1-3; a possible D gene is TRBD1 (5 bases). Per germline, CDR1 MDHEN and CDR2 SYDVKM. The CDR3 is 15 residues long. The ends were cut back, 5 bases at V and 0 bases at J, with 11 bases in the middle. For the CDR3, the DNA is TGTGCCAGCAGTGGAGGGGACCTCTCTGGAAACACCATATATTTT. Its translation is CASSGGDLSGNTIYF.

The V call is TRBV3-1 (or the pseudogene TRBV3-2), the J call TRBJ2-7, with D perhaps matching TRBD1 (5 bases). V lost 4 bases, J lost 4 bases, and 8 bases lay in between. The CDR3 extends over 12 amino acids. Germline assignment: CDR1 LGHDT and CDR2 YNNKEL (reference sequence). CDR3 in amino acids: CASSPQGYEQYV. The CDR3 DNA reads as TGTGCCAGCAGCCCTCAGGGTTACGAGCAGTACGTC.

The genes are TRBV7-2 and TRBJ2-3; 7 bases fit TRBD2. In germline, CDR1 is SGHTA, CDR2 FQGNSA. Losses at the gene ends were 5 bases for V and 1 base for J; bases not matched to a gene: 9. CDR3 size: 16 residues. The CDR3 coding sequence is TGTGCCAGCAGCCCCTCCGGACTAGGGGGCACAGATACGCAGTATTTT. The encoded protein is CASSPSGLGGTDTQYF.

The chain is built from TRBV9 and TRBJ2-3; 8 nucleotides line up with TRBD1. The CDR3 has 16 residues. V trimming: 1 base; J trimming: 0 bases; junction bases outside the gene matches: 4. Germline CDR1 SGDLS, CDR2 YYNGEE. The CDR3 nucleotides are TGTGCCAGCAGCGTAACAGGGGGATATAGCACAGATACGCAGTATTTT. Its translation: CASSVTGGYSTDTQYF. The full variable domain, its missing parts supplied by reference TRBV9 and TRBJ2-3, is DSGVTQTPKHLITATGQRVTLRCSPRSGDLSVYWYQQSLDQGLQFLIQYYNGEERAKGNILERFSAQQFPDLHSELNLSSLELGDSALYFCASSVTGGYSTDTQYFGPGTRLTVL.

This clone occurred a few times. The V and J genes are TRBV19 and TRBJ2-3; possible D gene TRBD2, 5 bases. This CDR3 contains 15 residues. Germline CDR1 is LNHDA and CDR2 is SQIVND (reference sequence). Trimming shortened V by 3 bases and J by 5 bases, and 15 bases separated the two germline ends. CDR3 amino acids: CASSMVPGGGDTQYF. For the CDR3, the DNA is TGTGCCAGTAGTATGGTTCCAGGAGGTGGAGATACGCAGTATTTT. Combining the CDR3 with reference TRBV19 and TRBJ2-3 gives the whole variable domain DGGITQSPKYLFRKEGQNVTLSCEQNLNHDAMYWYRQDPGQGLRLIYYSQIVNDFQKGDIAEGYSVSREKKESFPLTVTSAQKNPTAFYLCASSMVPGGGDTQYFGPGTRLTVL.

The chain is built from TRBV7-9 and TRBJ2-1; TRBD1 agrees at 12 bases. The J segment lost 9 bases and the V segment lost 4 bases, leaving 10 bases of the junction unmatched. This CDR3 contains 16 residues. CDR1 is SEHNR and CDR2 is FQNEAQ in the germline V gene (reference sequence). The CDR3 region is CASSSNRDRGLGEQFF. The CDR3 DNA sequence: TGTGCCAGCAGCTCCAACCGGGACAGGGGGCTCGGTGAGCAGTTCTTC.

This chain's CDR3 is CASSQATRVGQPQHF. The DNA of the CDR3 is TGCGCCAGCAGCCAAGCTACCAGGGTCGGTCAGCCCCAGCATTTT. The rearrangement uses TRBV4-1 and TRBJ1-5, with TRBD1 as a possible D gene (5 bases). The length of the CDR3 is 15 residues. With 1 base removed from V and 6 bases from J, the gap between germline ends came to 13 bases. Germline V lookup: CDR1 MGHRA, CDR2 YSYEKL.

The genes are TRBV5-8 and TRBJ2-3; no clear D. Germline CDR1 and CDR2: SGHTS and YDEGEE. V lost 4 bases, J lost 0 bases, and 9 bases lay in between. The CDR3 extends over 14 amino acids. CDR3 nucleotides: TGTGCCAGCAGCCCAGGAATTAGCACAGATACGCAGTATTTT. Amino acids: CASSPGISTDTQYF.

The chain carries TRBV18 and TRBJ2-7; 10 nucleotides match TRBD2. This CDR3 region has 15 residues. V lost 3 bases to trimming and J lost 4 bases; unmatched junction nucleotides: 6. Germline assignment: CDR1 KGHSH and CDR2 LQKENI. The CDR3 nucleotides are TGTGCCAGCTCACCGGGGGTAGCGGGAGGTTACGAGCAGTACGTC. As protein: CASSPGVAGGYEQYV.

The CDR3 loop is CATKRGTQYF. CDR3 bases: TGTGCCACTAAACGAGGTACGCAGTATTTT. The chain has TRBV5-3 and TRBJ2-3, with unresolved D. TRBV5-3 is identified as an open reading frame with a role that is uncertain. The V end lost 9 bases, the J end lost 8 bases, and 10 bases lay between the germline ends. This CDR3 spans 10 amino acids.

This clone appeared a few times. The chain carries TRBV5-1 and TRBJ2-6, with D possibly being TRBD2 (5 bases). CDR3 length equals 16 residues. The germline CDR1 and CDR2 sequences are SGHRS and YFSETQ. Trimming removed 4 bases at V and 4 bases at J, with 15 bases between. The CDR3 DNA sequence: TGCGCCAGCAGCCCGGGCCAGGAGGCCGGGGCCAACGTCCTGACTTTC. Translating gives CASSPGQEAGANVLTF.

On this clone: An end of the junction differs from the germline gene, which may be a read error. The chain uses TRBV7-9 and TRBJ2-1; 8 nucleotides line up with TRBD2. Germline V gives CDR1 SEHNR, CDR2 FQNEAQ (reference sequence). The CDR3 is made up of 13 amino acids. The CDR3 DNA reads as TGTGCCAGCAGTTTAGGGATCCGGGAGGGGCAGTTCTTC. This translates into CASSLGIREGQFF.

The genes are TRBV7-8 and TRBJ2-3, with TRBD2 identical over 7 bases. J gave up 6 bases and V 2 bases, and 8 bases lay outside the gene matches. In germline, CDR1 is SGHVS, CDR2 FQNEAQ. The CDR3 spans 15 residues. The CDR3 DNA follows: TGTGCCAGCAGCTTAACACTAGCGTCCTACGATACGCAGTATTTT. It is translated as CASSLTLASYDTQYF.

The chain joins TRBV6-6 to TRBJ2-1; TRBD2 matches at 11 bases. The V segment lost 0 bases and the J segment 9 bases; nucleotides outside the gene matches: 7. Germline V gene lookup returns CDR1 MNHNY and CDR2 SVGAGI (reference sequence). The CDR3 contains 16 residues. The CDR3 region is CASSYSGGTSGAEQFF. The CDR3 region has the DNA TGTGCCAGCAGTTACTCAGGTGGGACTAGCGGAGCTGAGCAGTTCTTC.

This clone was recorded a few times. The rearrangement links TRBV6-5 to TRBJ1-2, with a weak D call TRBD1 (6 bases). This CDR3 has 13 residues. Germline V gives CDR1 MNHEY, CDR2 SVGAGI. V gave up 6 bases and J gave up 7 bases, with 15 bases separating them. This chain's CDR3 is CASSQGFSRGYTF. The CDR3 DNA reads as TGTGCCAGCAGCCAGGGGTTCAGCCGTGGCTACACCTTC.

Here the CDR3 DNA reads TGCGCCAGCAGCCAAGGGGCGGGGGGGCCTTTCTTT. Translation gives CASSQGAGGPFF. The chain is built from TRBV4-3 and TRBJ1-1; the D gene is possibly TRBD1 (6 bases). The CDR3 sequence is 12 residues long. CDR1 LGHNA and CDR2 YSLEER come from the germline V gene. V was pared by 1 base and J by 12 bases, with 12 bases between.

The chain employs TRBV7-9 and TRBJ2-1, with TRBD2 matching 10 bases. Germline V gene lookup returns CDR1 SEHNR and CDR2 FQNEAQ (reference sequence). Trimming removed 4 bases from V and 7 bases from J; junction bases left unmatched: 7. This CDR3 is built from 15 residues. DNA of the CDR3: TGTGCCAGCAGCTCCGGACTAGCGGAGGTTAATGAGCAGTTCTTC. As protein: CASSSGLAEVNEQFF.

The chain combines TRBV2 with TRBJ2-1, with TRBD1 matching over 7 bases. The germline gives CDR1 SNHLY, CDR2 FYNNEI. V lost 5 bases to trimming and J lost 0 bases; unmatched junction nucleotides: 7. This CDR3 region has 16 residues. The CDR3 loop is CASSRDSSVSYNEQFF. The CDR3 nucleotides read TGTGCCAGCAGTCGGGACAGCTCAGTCTCCTACAATGAGCAGTTCTTC. The whole variable domain, filled in from reference TRBV2 and TRBJ2-1, reads EPEVTQTPSHQVTQMGQEVILRCVPISNHLYFYWYRQILGQKVEFLVSFYNNEISEKSEIFDDQFSVERPDGSNFTLKIRSTKLEDSAMYFCASSRDSSVSYNEQFFGPGTRLTVL.

The rearrangement links TRBV14 to TRBJ2-7; no definite D call. The germline gives CDR1 SGHDN, CDR2 FVKESK. Trimming removed 4 bases at V and 3 bases at J, with 10 bases between. The CDR3 has 13 residues. The CDR3 reads CASSPRGFYEQYF. The CDR3 DNA is TGTGCCAGCAGCCCGCGAGGATTCTACGAGCAGTACTTC.

This chain joins TRBV11-2 and TRBJ2-3, with 10 bases aligning to TRBD2. V shed 0 bases and J 4 bases; nucleotides not matched to a gene: 10. This CDR3 has 18 amino acids. The germline V gene encodes CDR1 SGHAT and CDR2 FQNNGV. CDR3 coding DNA: TGTGCCAGCAGCTTAGAGGCTAGCGGGAGTCGAATCCCAGATACGCAGTATTTT. As protein: CASSLEASGSRIPDTQYF.

This chain connects TRBV11-3 to TRBJ2-5; D is possibly TRBD2 (6 bases). The CDR3 has 17 residues. With 5 bases removed from V and 5 bases from J, the gap between germline ends came to 24 bases. Looked up from germline, CDR1 is SGHNT and CDR2 is YENEEA. DNA for the CDR3: TGTGCCAGCAGCCCTGGGGGAGGACCTTCCCCCTCCGAGACCCAGTACTTC. Encoded protein: CASSPGGGPSPSETQYF.

This chain links TRBV7-2 with TRBJ2-7, with 13 nucleotides matching TRBD2. With 2 bases clipped from V and 11 bases from J, the junction kept 6 bases outside the gene matches. The CDR3 spans 14 residues. Germline CDR1 and CDR2: SGHTA and FQGNSA. CDR3 sequence: CASSLTSGRDLKYV. In DNA, the CDR3 is TGTGCCAGCAGCTTAACTAGCGGGAGGGACTTGAAGTACGTC.

This chain joins TRBV5-4 and TRBJ1-2; D not certain. The CDR3 consists of 15 residues. Between the trimmed V and J ends, which lost 0 bases and 4 bases, there was a span of 13 bases. In germline, CDR1 is SGHNT, CDR2 YYREEE (reference sequence). This CDR3 reads CASSLGVEAGYGYTF. The CDR3 coding sequence is TGTGCCAGCAGCTTGGGGGTGGAGGCAGGCTATGGCTACACCTTC.

The rearrangement joins TRBV7-2 to TRBJ2-4, with 12 bases aligning to TRBD1. With V trimmed by 3 bases and J by 3 bases, 3 bases remained unmatched. CDR1 SGHTA and CDR2 FQGNSA come from the germline V gene. The CDR3 is made up of 16 amino acids. The CDR3 bases are TGTGCCAGCAGCTTTGGGACAGGGGGCGGCAAAAACATTCAGTACTTC. This sequence encodes CASSFGTGGGKNIQYF.

This chain uses TRBV2 with TRBJ2-2, with D tentatively TRBD1 (5 bases). The V end was cut by 0 bases, the J end by 5 bases, with 13 bases between. The length of the CDR3 is 16 residues. CDR1 SNHLY and CDR2 FYNNEI come from the germline V gene. CDR3 nucleotide sequence: TGTGCCAGCAGTGAAGCGCAGGCAGGGCGAACCGGGGAGCTGTTTTTT. Translated, it gives CASSEAQAGRTGELFF.

This clone was observed a handful of times. The chain has TRBV5-4 and TRBJ2-5, with 7 nucleotides matching TRBD1. This CDR3 is 14 amino acids long. The ends lost 4 bases at V and 4 bases at J; junction bases unmatched: 7. From germline, CDR1 is SGHNT and CDR2 YYREEE (reference sequence). The CDR3 loop is CASSPQSGGETQYF. The CDR3 DNA follows: TGTGCCAGCAGCCCTCAATCAGGGGGAGAGACCCAGTACTTC.

The chain is built from TRBV7-9 and TRBJ1-3; D is possibly TRBD1 (5 bases). The CDR3 extends over 14 amino acids. V lost 3 bases, J lost 3 bases, and 9 bases lay in between. In germline, CDR1 is SEHNR, CDR2 FQNEAQ (reference sequence). CDR3 sequence reads: CASSFFGGGNTIYF. CDR3 bases: TGTGCCAGCAGCTTCTTCGGGGGTGGAAACACCATATATTTT. Full variable domain (remainder filled in from reference TRBV7-9 and TRBJ1-3): DTGVSQNPRHKITKRGQNVTFRCDPISEHNRLYWYRQTLGQGPEFLTYFQNEAQLEKSRLLSDRFSAERPKGSFSTLEIQRTEQGDSAMYLCASSFFGGGNTIYFGEGSWLTVV.

This clone was counted a few times. This chain links TRBV30 with TRBJ1-4, with 9 bases identical to TRBD1. The CDR3 is made up of 13 amino acids. Germline V gene data show CDR1 as GTSNPN and CDR2 as SVGIG (reference sequence). V shed 3 bases, J shed 7 bases, and the junction held 3 bases outside the gene matches. CDR3 sequence (DNA): TGTGCCTGGAGGACAGGGGGGCTTGAAAAACTGTTTTTT. It encodes CAWRTGGLEKLFF.

The chain uses TRBV28 and TRBJ1-5; D is perhaps TRBD1 (5 bases). CDR1 and CDR2 from the germline V gene are MDHEN and SYDVKM. The CDR3 totals 14 residues. Trimming took 1 base from V and 6 from J, leaving 10 bases between them. The CDR3 region is CASSLFGGSQPQHF. As DNA, the CDR3 is TGTGCCAGCAGTTTATTCGGGGGGAGTCAGCCCCAGCATTTT. The variable domain in full, with the rest retrieved from reference TRBV28 and TRBJ1-5, is DVKVTQSSRYLVKRTGEKVFLECVQDMDHENMFWYRQDPGLGLRLIYFSYDVKMKEKGDIPEGYSVSREKKERFSLILESASTNQTSMYLCASSLFGGSQPQHFGDGTRLSIL.